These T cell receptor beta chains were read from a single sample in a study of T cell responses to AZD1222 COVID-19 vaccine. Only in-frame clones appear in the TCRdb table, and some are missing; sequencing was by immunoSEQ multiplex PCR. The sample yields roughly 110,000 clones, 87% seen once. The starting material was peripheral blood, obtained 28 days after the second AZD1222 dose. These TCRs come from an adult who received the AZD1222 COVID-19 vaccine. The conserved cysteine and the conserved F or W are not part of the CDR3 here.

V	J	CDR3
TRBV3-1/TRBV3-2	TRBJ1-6	ASSPRGVGSPLH
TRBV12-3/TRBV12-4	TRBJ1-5	ASRGQGVQPQH
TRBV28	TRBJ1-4	ASRSMGQSLATNEKLF
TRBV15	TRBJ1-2	ATSYRGAGGYT
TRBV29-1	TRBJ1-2	SVEWTNDYGYT
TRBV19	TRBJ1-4	ASSDSGRGRDNEKLF
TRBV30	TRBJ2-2	AWSVPEENGELF
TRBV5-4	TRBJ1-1	ASSQTGTMNTEAF
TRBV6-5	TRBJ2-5	ASSYGREAETQY
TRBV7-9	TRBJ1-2	ASSLPTGTSGYT
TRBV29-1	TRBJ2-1	SVDRGNEQF
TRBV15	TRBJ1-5	ATSPLRDNQPQH
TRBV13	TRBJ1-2	ASSSGTAELNGYT
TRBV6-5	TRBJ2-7	ASSYSASGSYEQY
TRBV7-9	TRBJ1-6	ASSQGIPSPLH
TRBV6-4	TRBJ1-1	ASSDPGQPMGEAF
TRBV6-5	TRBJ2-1	ASGGGTPYNEQF
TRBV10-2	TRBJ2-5	ASSERLDQETQY
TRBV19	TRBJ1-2	ASSRGADENGYT
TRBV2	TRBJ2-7	ASSGQSYEQY
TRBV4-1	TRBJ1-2	ASSRPTASYGYT
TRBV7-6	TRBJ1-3	ASSSTGPFSGNTIY
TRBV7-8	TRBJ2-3	ASSPKGHSDTQY
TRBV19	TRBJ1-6	ASSAAGTGSSFSPLH
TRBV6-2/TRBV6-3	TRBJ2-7	ASSYPAAGGYEQY
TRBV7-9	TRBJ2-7	ASSLGSSQYEQY
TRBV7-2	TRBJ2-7	ASSELAGGTYEQY
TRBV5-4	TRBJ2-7	ASSLTGAYEQY
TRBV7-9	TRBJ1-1	ASSLAPGTGPKNTEAF
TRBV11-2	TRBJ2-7	ASSTEGGYEQY
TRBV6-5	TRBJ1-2	ASRGEDYGYT
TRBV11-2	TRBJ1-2	ASSLGRGNYGYT
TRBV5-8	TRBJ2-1	ASRGETGNEQF
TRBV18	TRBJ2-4	ASSPPAAGVGIQY
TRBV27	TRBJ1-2	ASSPGQGRVYGYT
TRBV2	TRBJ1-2	ASSGRTEGYGYT
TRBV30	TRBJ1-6	AWTGGGNSPLH
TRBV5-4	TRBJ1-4	ASSSPQGSGREKLF
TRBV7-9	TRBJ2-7	ASTPLGLRSYEQY
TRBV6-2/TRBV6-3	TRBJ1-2	ASSYGQSIVYGYT
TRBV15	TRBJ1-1	ATSRESGLNTEAF
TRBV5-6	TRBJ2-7	ASSLGTQTQY
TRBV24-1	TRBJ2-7	ATSDPLSGGYEQY
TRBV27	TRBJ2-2	ASRKAGELF
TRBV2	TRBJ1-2	ASSRDRGNYGYT
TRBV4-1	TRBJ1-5	ASSPSPMGRDQPQH
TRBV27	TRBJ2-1	ASSSRGPPNEQF
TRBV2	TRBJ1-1	ASSENGWNTEAF
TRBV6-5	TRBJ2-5	ASSSWGEGQTQY
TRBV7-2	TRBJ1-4	ASSLFPRSPNEKLF
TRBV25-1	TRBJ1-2	ASQQSSGSYGYT
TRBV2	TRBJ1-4	ASSEKLGIEKLF
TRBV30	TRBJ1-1	AWSPGPNTEAF
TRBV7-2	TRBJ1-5	ASSLERGWNQPQH
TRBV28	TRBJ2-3	ASSRVVLAGGPGTDTQY
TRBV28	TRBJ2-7	ASVRQPDEQY
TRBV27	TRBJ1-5	ASSSGTFANQPQH